This is a list of T cell receptor beta chains from one sample in a study of OX40 agonist ivuxolimab in advanced cancers. Libraries were prepared by immunoSEQ multiplex PCR; TCRdb keeps only in-frame clonotypes and omits some of them. The profile shows about 75,000 clones, over 85% of them singletons. The sequences come from CD4+ or CD8+ T cells sorted from blood, collected in a trial of the OX40 agonist ivuxolimab. The receptors were sampled from an adult with an advanced solid tumor such as melanoma, head and neck, liver or kidney cancer. The CDR3 runs from the conserved cysteine through the conserved F or W.

TRBJ2-5	TRBV30	CAWNAGRGTQYF
TRBJ1-3	TRBV6-6	CASSYSSGGGGNTIYF
TRBJ2-3	TRBV7-6	CASSFSGQGTDTQYF
TRBJ1-4	TRBV28	CASSTLPGLGYEKLFF
TRBJ2-3	TRBV29-1	CSVETSGPLSTQYF
TRBJ2-1	TRBV27	CASFKNQGLAGQNEQFF
TRBJ2-1	TRBV7-8	CASSPGNPYNEQFF
TRBJ2-5	TRBV18	CATTGEVYQETQYF
TRBJ1-1	TRBV29-1	CSVGGADTEAFF
TRBJ2-7	TRBV18	CASSPGGADHEQYF
TRBJ2-2	TRBV11-3	CASSFGLVTNTGELFF
TRBJ1-1	TRBV5-4	CASSLAARGDTEAFF
TRBJ2-7	TRBV5-4	CASSLDQGSYEQYF
TRBJ1-4	TRBV30	CAWATGINEKLFF
TRBJ1-5	TRBV6-5	CATDPGQGNQPQHF
TRBJ1-1	TRBV4-3	CASSHGDRWGTEAFF
TRBJ2-2	TRBV7-9	CASSLAGVTGELFF
TRBJ2-1	TRBV28	CASSFVARNEQFF
TRBJ2-3	TRBV6-4	CASSRGLAGITDTQYF
TRBJ1-5	TRBV4-1	CASSQNQGSNQPQHF
TRBJ1-5	TRBV30	CAWATEVGGQPQHF
TRBJ2-1	TRBV5-1	CASSLVREGEQFF
TRBJ1-1	TRBV6-6	CASNPQGGNTEAFF
TRBJ1-1	TRBV19	CASSPGRGNTEAFF
TRBJ1-1	TRBV19	CASSIKGVNTEAFF
TRBJ1-4	TRBV9	CASSFRDSNEKLFF
TRBJ1-4	TRBV18	CASSPGTVNEKLFF
TRBJ2-5	TRBV7-6	CASSLAETQYF
TRBJ1-3	TRBV7-2	CASSLVGAAAGNTIYF
TRBJ1-5	TRBV11-2	CASSLFGGGQPQHF
TRBJ2-3	TRBV5-4	CASSLNSGGGTDTQYF